This T cell receptor (beta chain) appears in the sequencing data of a study of blood T cells in healthy people across ages. With a J-beta primer mix and a sample-barcoded 5' primer, a second PCR ran about 7 to 12 cycles. One entry per CDR3 protein results from TCRdb running MiXCR on the 5' RACE reads. Altogether roughly 800,000 distinct CDR3 sequences are present, roughly 25% being singletons, with the ten largest covering under 4.5%. The trim removed 4 bases at V and 2 bases at J, leaving 4 bases unmatched. The germline CDR1 and CDR2 sequences are SGHNT and YYREEE (reference sequence). There are 15 residues in the CDR3. This clonotype was seen more than once but under ten times. In addition, the sample was reused for a study of T cells of mothers and their children.

The chain employs TRBV5-4 and TRBJ2-3; 10 positions agree with TRBD2. This receptor was identified in a boy aged 5-17 years in good health. Sequences were obtained from blood. CDR3 sequence: CASSVAGGLTDTQYF. CDR3 coding DNA: TGTGCCAGCAGCGTAGCGGGGGGACTCACAGATACGCAGTATTTT.